This T cell receptor beta chain was observed in a study of CD8 T cells in ankylosing spondylitis. General study points: Researchers reportedly found disease-linked clones significantly enriched in matched ankylosing spondylitis synovial fluid.

This clonotype was seen only a few times. Its antigen is undetermined. The TCR beta libraries were generated through quantitative 5'-RACE incorporating molecular barcodes. Each CDR3 protein is one row after TCRdb ran MiXCR on the 5' RACE reads. The sample holds about 140,000 distinct CDR3 sequences, roughly 8.3% seen once. Per the germline V gene, CDR1 is SGHRS and CDR2 is YFSETQ. The CDR3 extends over 14 amino acids. V gave up 4 bases and J gave up 4 bases, with 14 bases separating them. The rearrangement joins TRBV5-1 to TRBJ1-1; D remains ambiguous. The sequence came from a male donor with ankylosing spondylitis. The sequenced sample was synovial fluid, either unsorted or a sorted T cell fraction (not recorded which). The chain's CDR3 is CASSPREESTEAFF. The CDR3 DNA is TGCGCCAGCAGCCCAAGGGAGGAGAGCACTGAAGCTTTCTTT. The full variable domain, completed using reference TRBV5-1 and TRBJ1-1, is KAGVTQTPRYLIKTRGQQVTLSCSPISGHRSVSWYQQTPGQGLQFLFEYFSETQRNKGNFPGRFSGRQFSNSRSEMNVSTLELGDSALYLCASSPREESTEAFFGQGTRLTVV.